This TCR beta chain was captured by sequencing in a study of blood T cell repertoires in COVID-19 (dated by TCRdb to between 2020 and 2021). A note on the overall study: The collaborator samples originated in the United States, Italy and Spain and spanned the acute and convalescent phases of COVID-19. Deeply sampled blood TCRbeta repertoires from subjects exposed to, actively infected with, or recovered from COVID-19 were included in the dataset. The material from the prospective study consisted of cDNA or gDNA derived from T cells, B-cell-depleted T cells, or PBMCs. The samples were drawn from the first 160 participants of the ongoing ImmuneRACE study and from over a thousand subjects provided by 6 global collaborators. Nearly every sample came with metadata listing a de-identified subject ID, COVID-19 status, age in years and sex. Where HLA class I and class II types were available, the types were taken from metadata supplied by the sample provider, not from assay-based typing. A freely available public database, intended as a resource for researchers studying the immune response to SARS-CoV-2, is where the repertoires were released.

Of note for this clone: Its antigen is currently not known. Base qualities are missing; no much larger clone stands one base away.

In the prospective study, participants were about 18 to 100 years old, resided in under 30 geographic areas of the United States, and were enrolled through a virtual design. To assign participants to cohorts, the prospective study relied on clinical history that participants themselves reported in a screening survey and a study questionnaire. Recovered participants in ImmuneRACE Cohort 3 were defined by two consecutive negative NP/OP PCR tests, clearance by a healthcare professional, or resolution of symptoms. In the prospective study, mobile phlebotomists collected whole blood, serum and a nasopharyngeal or oropharyngeal swab from each participant. Additional blood draws and questionnaires over an approximately 2-month period could optionally be provided by prospective study participants. Blood samples from the prospective study were shipped frozen or at room temperature prior to DNA extraction.

The full study reports these points: Clinical and demographic metadata were provided uncurated, with the amount varying by source and participant.

TCRbeta CDR3 regions were amplified from genomic DNA by means of the immunoSEQ Assay, a bias-controlled multiplex PCR. In the authors' own workflow: Nucleated cell counts per sample were estimated from amplification of reference gene primers within the assay. Sequence reads were collapsed and filtered to measure the absolute abundance of every unique TCRbeta CDR3 rearrangement. For each sample, productive Simpson clonality was calculated as the square root of Simpson's diversity index across productive rearrangements. TCRdb provides this immuneACCESS table in a form limited to in-frame rearrangements. Some clones are lacking; in checked studies, under half of them reflect an unresolved V gene, and why the rest are absent is not known. The V and J calls and the clone size are those of that table, but D and trimming were determined from the DNA. The sample profile shows 160,000 or so clones; 82% of them were found once. The leading ten clones occupy around 18% of the sample.

The junction shows trimming of 4 bases on V and 2 bases on J, and the gene matches do not reach 7 bases of it. Including the terminal cysteine and phenylalanine, the CDR3 comprises 18 residues. The CDR3 DNA has 54 bases and is translated from base 1. The germline V gene gives CDR1 as SGDLS and CDR2 as YYNGEE. The chain employs TRBV9 and TRBJ2-3; 16 central nucleotides agree with TRBD2. The source of this sequence is a man in his sixties who had recovered from COVID-19. Sequencing was performed on PBMCs or T cells enriched from blood (not recorded which). The CDR3 reads as follows: CASSTKGLAGGLTDTQYF. The bases are TGTGCCAGCAGCACCAAGGGACTAGCGGGGGGGCTCACAGATACGCAGTATTTT.